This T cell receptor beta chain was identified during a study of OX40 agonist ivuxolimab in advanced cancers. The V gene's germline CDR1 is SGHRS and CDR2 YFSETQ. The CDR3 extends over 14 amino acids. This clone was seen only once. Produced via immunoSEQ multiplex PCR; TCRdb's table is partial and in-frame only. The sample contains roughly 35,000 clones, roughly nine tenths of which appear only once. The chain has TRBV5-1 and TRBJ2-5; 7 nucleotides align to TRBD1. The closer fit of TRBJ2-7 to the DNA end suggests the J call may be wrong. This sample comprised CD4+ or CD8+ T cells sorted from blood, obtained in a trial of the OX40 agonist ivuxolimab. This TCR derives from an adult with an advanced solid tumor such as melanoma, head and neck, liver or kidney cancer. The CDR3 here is CASSLGGQSYEQYF. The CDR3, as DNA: TGCGCCAGCAGCTTGGGGGGACAGTCCTACGAGCAGTACTTC.